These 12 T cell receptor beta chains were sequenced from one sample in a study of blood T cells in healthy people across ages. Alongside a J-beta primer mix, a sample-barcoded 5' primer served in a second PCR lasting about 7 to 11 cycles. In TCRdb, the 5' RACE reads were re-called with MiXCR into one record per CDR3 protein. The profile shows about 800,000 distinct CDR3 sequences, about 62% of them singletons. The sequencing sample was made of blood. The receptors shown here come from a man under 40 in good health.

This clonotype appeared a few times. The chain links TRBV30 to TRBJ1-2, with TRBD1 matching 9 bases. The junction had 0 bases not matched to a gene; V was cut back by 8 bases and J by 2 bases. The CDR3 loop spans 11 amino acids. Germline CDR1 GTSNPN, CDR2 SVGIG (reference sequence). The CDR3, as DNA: TGTGCCGGGACAGGGAACTATGGCTACACCTTC. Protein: CAGTGNYGYTF. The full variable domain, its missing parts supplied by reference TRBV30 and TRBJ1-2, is SQTIHQWPATLVQPVGSPLSLECTVEGTSNPNLYWYRQAAGRGLQLLFYSVGIGQISSEVPQNLSASRPQDRQFILSSKKLLLSDSGFYLCAGTGNYGYTFGSGTRLTVV.

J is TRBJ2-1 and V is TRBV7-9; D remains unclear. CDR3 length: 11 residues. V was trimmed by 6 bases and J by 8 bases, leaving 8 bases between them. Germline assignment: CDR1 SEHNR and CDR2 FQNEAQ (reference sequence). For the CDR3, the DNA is TGTGCCAGCAGTTTTAACTATGAGCAGTTCTTC. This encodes CASSFNYEQFF.

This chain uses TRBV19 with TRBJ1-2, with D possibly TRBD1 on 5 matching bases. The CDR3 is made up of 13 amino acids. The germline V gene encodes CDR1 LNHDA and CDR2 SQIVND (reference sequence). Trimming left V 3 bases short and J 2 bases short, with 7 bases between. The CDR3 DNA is TGTGCCAGTAGTATCCCAGGGAACTATGGCTACACCTTC. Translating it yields CASSIPGNYGYTF.

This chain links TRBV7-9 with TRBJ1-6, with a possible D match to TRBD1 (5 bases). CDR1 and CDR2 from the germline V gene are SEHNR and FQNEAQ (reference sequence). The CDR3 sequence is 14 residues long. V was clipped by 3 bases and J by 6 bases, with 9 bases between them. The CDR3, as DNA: TGTGCCAGCAGCTTGGGAGACAGTAATTCACCCCTCCACTTT. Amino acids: CASSLGDSNSPLHF.

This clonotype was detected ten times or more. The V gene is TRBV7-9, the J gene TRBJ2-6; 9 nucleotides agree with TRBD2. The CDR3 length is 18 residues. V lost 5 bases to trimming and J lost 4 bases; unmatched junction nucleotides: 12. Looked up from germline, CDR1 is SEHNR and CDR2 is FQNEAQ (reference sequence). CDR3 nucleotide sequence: TGTGCCAGCAGCCCACCGGTAGCGGGGGACAGAGGGGCCAACGTCCTGACTTTC. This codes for CASSPPVAGDRGANVLTF.

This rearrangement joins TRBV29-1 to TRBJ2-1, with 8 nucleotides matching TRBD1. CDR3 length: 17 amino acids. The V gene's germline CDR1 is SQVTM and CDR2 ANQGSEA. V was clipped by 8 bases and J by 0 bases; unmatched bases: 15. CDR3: CSLQGAGGSSSYNEQFF. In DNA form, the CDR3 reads TGCAGCCTCCAGGGGGCAGGGGGCTCGAGCTCCTACAATGAGCAGTTCTTC.

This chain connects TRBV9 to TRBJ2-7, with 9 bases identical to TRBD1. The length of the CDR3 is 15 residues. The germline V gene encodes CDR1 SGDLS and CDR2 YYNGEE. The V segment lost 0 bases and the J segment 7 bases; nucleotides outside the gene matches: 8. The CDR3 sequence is CASSVAGQGIEEQYF. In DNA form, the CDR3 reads TGTGCCAGCAGCGTAGCTGGACAGGGGATAGAGGAGCAGTACTTC.

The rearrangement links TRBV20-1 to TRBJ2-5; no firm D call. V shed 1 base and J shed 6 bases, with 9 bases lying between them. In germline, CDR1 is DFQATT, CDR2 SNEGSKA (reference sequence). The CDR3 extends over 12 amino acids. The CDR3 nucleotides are TGCAGTGCTAGAGGGGCTGGGCAGACCCAGTACTTC. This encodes CSARGAGQTQYF.

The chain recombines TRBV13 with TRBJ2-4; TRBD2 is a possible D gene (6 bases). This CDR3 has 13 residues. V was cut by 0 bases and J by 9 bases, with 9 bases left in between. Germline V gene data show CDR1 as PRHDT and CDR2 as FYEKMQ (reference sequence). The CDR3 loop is CASSLGSGGIQYF. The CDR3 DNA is TGTGCCAGCAGCTTAGGTAGCGGCGGCATTCAGTACTTC. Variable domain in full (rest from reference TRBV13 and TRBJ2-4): AAGVIQSPRHLIKEKRETATLKCYPIPRHDTVYWYQQGPGQDPQFLISFYEKMQSDKGSIPDRFSAQQFSDYHSELNMSSLELGDSALYFCASSLGSGGIQYFGAGTRLSVL.

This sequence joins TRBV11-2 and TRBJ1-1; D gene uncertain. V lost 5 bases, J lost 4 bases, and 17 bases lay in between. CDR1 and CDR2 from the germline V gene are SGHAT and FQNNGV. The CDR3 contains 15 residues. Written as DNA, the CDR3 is TGTGCCAGCAGCATAAACGGGATCCGGGGCACTGAAGCTTTCTTT. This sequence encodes CASSINGIRGTEAFF.

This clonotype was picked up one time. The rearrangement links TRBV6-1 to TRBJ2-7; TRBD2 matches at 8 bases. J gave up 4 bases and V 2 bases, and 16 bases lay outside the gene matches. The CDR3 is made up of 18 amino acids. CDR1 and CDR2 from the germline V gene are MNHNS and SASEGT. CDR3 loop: CASSERPGLAGNLYEQYF. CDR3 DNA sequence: TGTGCCAGCAGTGAACGACCCGGCTTAGCGGGGAATTTATACGAGCAGTACTTC.

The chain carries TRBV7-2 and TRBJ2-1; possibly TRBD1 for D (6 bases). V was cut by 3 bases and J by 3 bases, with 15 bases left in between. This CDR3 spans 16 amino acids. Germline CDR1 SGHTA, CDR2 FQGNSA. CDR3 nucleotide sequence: TGTGCCAGCAGCTTTTTGGGGGCGAAAGGCTACAATGAGCAGTTCTTC. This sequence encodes CASSFLGAKGYNEQFF.